This T cell receptor (beta chain) was documented in a study of shared clonotypes between healthy human individuals. There are 14 residues in the CDR3. Trimming removed 3 bases at V and 8 bases at J, with 13 bases between. Germline V gene sequence: CDR1 LNHNV, CDR2 YYDKDF (reference sequence). Data came from immunoSEQ multiplex PCR; TCRdb stores just in-frame clones and leaves some out. The sample comprises a few million clones, about nine tenths of which are singletons, and 0.37% rests with the top ten. Specimen: naive CD4+ T cells from PBMCs. Indicated subset: CD45RA+ positively selected. J is TRBJ1-4 and V is TRBV15; TRBD1 might be the D (6 bases). This clonotype was sampled from a man in his late teens or twenties in good health. Some clones in this sample may be carry-over from other donors' samples. CDR3 in DNA: TGTGCCACCAGCAGCTCAGGGGTGCGGGAAAAACTGTTTTTT. Translated, it gives CATSSSGVREKLFF.